This passage covers 21 T cell receptor beta chains from one sample sequenced in a study of neurological immune-mediated disorders. TCRdb reanalysed the 5' RACE reads using MiXCR and keeps one entry per CDR3 protein. Among 49,000 or so distinct CDR3 sequences, roughly 4% were seen once, and the ten largest hold around 5.7%. The sequenced sample was PBMCs. Every receptor here comes from a woman aged 60-70 years with multiple sclerosis.

This clonotype was counted many times. The J gene is TRBJ2-2, the V gene TRBV7-8, with D possibly being TRBD2 (5 bases). The V end was cut by 6 bases, the J end by 5 bases, with 19 bases between. This CDR3 spans 16 amino acids. Germline V lookup: CDR1 SGHVS, CDR2 FQNEAQ. The CDR3 loop reads CASRFISAGGTGELFF. As DNA, the CDR3 is TGTGCCAGCAGATTCATTTCCGCGGGCGGGACCGGGGAGCTGTTTTTT.

This clonotype was seen at least ten times. The V gene is TRBV5-5, the J gene TRBJ2-7, with TRBD1 as a possible D gene (7 bases). CDR1 is SGHKS and CDR2 is YYEKEE in the germline V gene (reference sequence). With 4 bases removed from V and 4 bases from J, the gap between germline ends came to 15 bases. CDR3 size: 14 residues. CDR3 region: CASSPAAGGYEQYF. Written as DNA, the CDR3 is TGTGCCAGCAGCCCGGCGGCAGGGGGGTACGAGCAGTACTTC.

This clonotype was seen at least ten times. V usage is TRBV5-1 and J usage is TRBJ2-6; D gene ambiguous. Germline V gives CDR1 SGHRS, CDR2 YFSETQ. Trimming stripped 0 bases from V and 8 bases from J, with 12 bases between. This CDR3 has 15 residues. CDR3 amino acids: CASSLAGDDSNVLTF. The DNA for the CDR3 is TGCGCCAGCAGCTTGGCTGGGGATGATTCCAACGTCCTGACTTTC. Drawing the rest from reference TRBV5-1 and TRBJ2-6, the complete variable domain is KAGVTQTPRYLIKTRGQQVTLSCSPISGHRSVSWYQQTPGQGLQFLFEYFSETQRNKGNFPGRFSGRQFSNSRSEMNVSTLELGDSALYLCASSLAGDDSNVLTFGAGSRLTVL.

This clonotype showed up many times. V is TRBV20-1 and J is TRBJ2-1; weak D call: TRBD1 (5 bases). Deletions cut 2 bases from V and 0 bases from J, with 8 bases between. The CDR3 consists of 14 residues. Germline loops: CDR1 DFQATT, CDR2 SNEGSKA (reference sequence). In DNA form, the CDR3 reads TGCAGTGCTAGAACAGGCGGCTCCTACAATGAGCAGTTCTTC. It encodes CSARTGGSYNEQFF.

This clonotype appeared many times. This chain joins TRBV24-1 and TRBJ2-7, with 7 positions matching TRBD1. The CDR3 extends over 14 amino acids. V lost 6 bases, J lost 2 bases, and 6 bases stayed unmatched. Per germline, CDR1 KGHDR and CDR2 SFDVKD. This CDR3 reads CATSTRDRPYEQYF. The CDR3 DNA reads as TGTGCCACCAGTACTAGGGACAGACCCTACGAGCAGTACTTC.

This clonotype turned up a few times. V and J are TRBV7-9 and TRBJ1-1; D not resolved. Between the trimmed V and J ends, which lost 5 bases and 0 bases, there was a span of 13 bases. Germline-derived CDR1 and CDR2 are SEHNR and FQNEAQ (reference sequence). The CDR3 length is 15 residues. CDR3 amino acids: CASSPLITLNTEAFF. The CDR3 region has the DNA TGTGCCAGCAGCCCTTTAATCACACTGAACACTGAAGCTTTCTTT. Combining the CDR3 with reference TRBV7-9 and TRBJ1-1 gives the whole variable domain DTGVSQNPRHKITKRGQNVTFRCDPISEHNRLYWYRQTLGQGPEFLTYFQNEAQLEKSRLLSDRFSAERPKGSFSTLEIQRTEQGDSAMYLCASSPLITLNTEAFFGQGTRLTVV.

V and J are TRBV20-1 and TRBJ2-3; no clear D. Germline loops: CDR1 DFQATT, CDR2 SNEGSKA (reference sequence). CDR3 length: 13 amino acids. V gave up 3 bases and J gave up 4 bases, with 11 bases separating them. The chain's CDR3 is CSASLGFPDTQYF. Written as DNA, the CDR3 is TGCAGTGCTAGCCTAGGTTTCCCAGATACGCAGTATTTT.

This clonotype was seen many times. The CDR3 reads CSVERGVGANSYNEQFF. The CDR3 bases are TGCAGCGTTGAAAGGGGGGTGGGGGCGAACTCCTACAATGAGCAGTTCTTC. The rearrangement uses TRBV29-1 and TRBJ2-1; D is perhaps TRBD1 or TRBD2 (6 bases each). The V and J ends lost 2 bases and 0 bases respectively, with 17 bases between them. Germline CDR1 is SQVTM and CDR2 is ANQGSEA. The CDR3 sequence is 17 residues long.

The sample holds many counts of this clonotype. The chain employs TRBV20-1 and TRBJ1-4; TRBD1 aligns across 8 bases. This CDR3 spans 13 amino acids. V shed 6 bases and J 8 bases; nucleotides not matched to a gene: 8. Germline CDR1 DFQATT, CDR2 SNEGSKA (reference sequence). CDR3 sequence: CSAVQGVWEKLFF. CDR3 sequence (DNA): TGCAGTGCAGTACAGGGGGTATGGGAAAAACTGTTTTTT.

The chain is built from TRBV9 and TRBJ1-2, with a tentative D call TRBD1 (6 bases). Germline V gives CDR1 SGDLS, CDR2 YYNGEE. The V end was cut by 4 bases, the J end by 7 bases, with 17 bases between. The CDR3 spans 14 residues. The CDR3 sequence is CASSYEPGAGGYTF. Written as DNA, the CDR3 is TGTGCCAGCAGCTATGAACCGGGGGCTGGTGGCTACACCTTC. The full variable domain, rest sourced from reference TRBV9 and TRBJ1-2, is DSGVTQTPKHLITATGQRVTLRCSPRSGDLSVYWYQQSLDQGLQFLIQYYNGEERAKGNILERFSAQQFPDLHSELNLSSLELGDSALYFCASSYEPGAGGYTFGSGTRLTVV.

This clonotype was picked up many times. This chain connects TRBV20-1 to TRBJ2-1, with D uncertain. CDR3 size: 14 residues. Germline V gene sequence: CDR1 DFQATT, CDR2 SNEGSKA (reference sequence). V lost 1 base, J lost 4 bases, and 11 bases lay in between. The DNA for the CDR3 is TGCAGTGCTAGAGTGGCCGGAGATTACAATGAGCAGTTCTTC. Translation: CSARVAGDYNEQFF.

This clonotype has more than one count but fewer than ten. The chain has TRBV5-1 and TRBJ2-1; D uncertain. The CDR3 consists of 12 residues. V gave up 4 bases and J gave up 6 bases, with 8 bases separating them. Per the germline V gene, CDR1 is SGHRS and CDR2 is YFSETQ. CDR3 loop: CASSPQLNEQFF. DNA of the CDR3: TGCGCCAGCAGCCCCCAGCTCAATGAGCAGTTCTTC.

This clonotype was observed at least ten times. The chain joins TRBV7-2 to TRBJ2-2; TRBD2 matches 8 bases. With V trimmed by 1 base and J by 6 bases, 1 base remained unmatched. Germline CDR1 reads SGHTA; CDR2 reads FQGNSA. The length of the CDR3 is 14 residues. The CDR3 sequence: CASSLVLAAGELFF. The CDR3 DNA follows: TGTGCCAGCAGCTTAGTACTAGCGGCCGGGGAGCTGTTTTTT.

At least ten counts were recorded for this clonotype. The chain uses TRBV5-6 and TRBJ1-5; tentative D call: TRBD1 (6 bases). Trimming took 6 bases from V and 7 from J, leaving 17 bases between them. This CDR3 is built from 14 residues. Germline CDR1 and CDR2: SGHDT and YYEEEE. Here the CDR3 reads CASTLRGGGQPQHF. The CDR3 nucleotides read TGTGCCAGCACCCTCCGAGGGGGGGGCCAGCCCCAGCATTTT.

This clonotype was seen ten or more times. This chain joins TRBV10-3 and TRBJ2-5; D may match TRBD1 or TRBD2 (7 bases each). The V end lost 8 bases, the J end lost 4 bases, and 17 bases lay between the germline ends. Germline-derived CDR1 and CDR2 are ENHRY and SYGVKD. This CDR3 contains 14 residues. The CDR3 coding sequence is TGTGCCATCCGGGGAGGGGGCGACCCAGAGACCCAGTACTTC. Translation: CAIRGGGDPETQYF.

This clonotype was detected ten times or more. V usage is TRBV20-1 and J usage is TRBJ2-1, with 8 bases lining up with TRBD2. The ends lost 2 bases at V and 0 bases at J; junction bases unmatched: 0. Germline V CDR1 and CDR2: DFQATT, SNEGSKA (reference sequence). This CDR3 has 14 amino acids. Here the CDR3 DNA reads TGCAGTGCTAGAAGCGGGAGCTCCTACAATGAGCAGTTCTTC. This sequence encodes CSARSGSSYNEQFF.

On this clonotype: At one boundary the junction diverges from the germline segment, which might be a read error. The V gene is TRBV20-1, the J gene TRBJ2-6; TRBD1 aligns across 7 bases. Per germline, CDR1 DFQATT and CDR2 SNEGSKA (reference sequence). The CDR3 has 17 residues. The CDR3 nucleotides are TGCGGTGCTAGACCTAAGACAGGGTTCTCTGGGGCCAACGTCCTGACTTTC. Its protein product is CGARPKTGFSGANVLTF.

This clonotype was detected many times. V usage is TRBV7-8 and J usage is TRBJ1-1; D not resolved. CDR1 is SGHVS, CDR2 FQNEAQ, per germline. V was cut by 1 base and J by 4 bases, with 7 bases left in between. This CDR3 comprises 13 residues. The CDR3 reads CASSLDLTTEAFF. CDR3 coding DNA: TGTGCCAGCAGCTTAGACCTGACCACTGAAGCTTTCTTT.

The V call is TRBV9, the J call TRBJ2-1; the match to TRBD2 covers 8 bases. J was trimmed by 8 bases and V by 4 bases; bases with no gene match: 20. The germline V gene encodes CDR1 SGDLS and CDR2 YYNGEE. CDR3 length equals 18 residues. Here the CDR3 reads CASSPRPGRGALWDEQFF. In DNA, the CDR3 is TGTGCCAGCAGCCCCCGCCCGGGGCGGGGGGCTTTATGGGATGAGCAGTTCTTC.

In regard to this clonotype: A much larger clonotype is one base distant, so this may be a read error. The rearrangement links TRBV6-2 or TRBV6-3 to TRBJ2-7, with a weak D call TRBD2 (5 bases). Trimming cost V 7 bases and J 2 bases, with 18 bases left between them. From germline, CDR1 is MNHEY and CDR2 SVGEGT. This CDR3 comprises 15 residues. The CDR3 nucleotides read TGTGCCAGCATTCAGGATGTCGGGAAACCCTACGAGCAGTACTTC. Translating gives CASIQDVGKPYEQYF.

This clonotype has a handful of counts. This chain joins TRBV7-3 and TRBJ1-1; 10 bases are shared with TRBD1. The CDR3 has 15 residues. V dropped 9 bases and J dropped 4; count of bases not matched to a gene: 11. Germline V CDR1 and CDR2: SGHTA, FQGTGA. The CDR3 region has the DNA TGTGCCAGTGCGACAGGGGGCGAGGTTGGCACTGAAGCTTTCTTT. It is translated as CASATGGEVGTEAFF.